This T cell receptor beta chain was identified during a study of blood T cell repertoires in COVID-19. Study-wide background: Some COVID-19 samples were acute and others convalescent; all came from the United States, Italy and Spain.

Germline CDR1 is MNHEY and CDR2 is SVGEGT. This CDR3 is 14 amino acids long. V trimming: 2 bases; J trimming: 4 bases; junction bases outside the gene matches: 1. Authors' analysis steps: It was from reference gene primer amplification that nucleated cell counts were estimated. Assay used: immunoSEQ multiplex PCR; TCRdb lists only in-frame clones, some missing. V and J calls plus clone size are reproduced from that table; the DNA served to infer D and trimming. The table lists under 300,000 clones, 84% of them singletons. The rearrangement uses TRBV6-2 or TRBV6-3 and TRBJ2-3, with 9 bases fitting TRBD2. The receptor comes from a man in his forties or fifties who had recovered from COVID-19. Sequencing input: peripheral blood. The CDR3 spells CASSYAGGADTQYF. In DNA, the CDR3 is TGTGCCAGCAGTTACGCGGGAGGGGCAGATACGCAGTATTTT.